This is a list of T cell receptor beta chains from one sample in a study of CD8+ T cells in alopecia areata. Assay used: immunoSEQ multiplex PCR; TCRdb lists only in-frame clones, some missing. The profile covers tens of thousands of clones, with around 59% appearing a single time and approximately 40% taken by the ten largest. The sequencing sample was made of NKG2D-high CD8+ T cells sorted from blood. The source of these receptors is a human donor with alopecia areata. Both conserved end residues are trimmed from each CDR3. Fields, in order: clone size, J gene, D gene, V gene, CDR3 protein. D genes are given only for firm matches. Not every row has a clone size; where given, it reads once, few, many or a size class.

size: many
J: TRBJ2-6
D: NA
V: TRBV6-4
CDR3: ASSDDVQSGANVLT

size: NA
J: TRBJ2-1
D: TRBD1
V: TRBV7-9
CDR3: ASSLKSGQDEQF

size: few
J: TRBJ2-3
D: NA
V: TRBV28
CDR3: ASTFGQNTDTQY

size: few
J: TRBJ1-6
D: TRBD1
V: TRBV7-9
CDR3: ATRTGGDNSPLH

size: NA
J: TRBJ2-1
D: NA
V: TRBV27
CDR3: ASSASYNEQF

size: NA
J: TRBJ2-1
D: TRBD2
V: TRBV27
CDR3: ASSLGGAQF

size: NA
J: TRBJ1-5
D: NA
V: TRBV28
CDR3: ASSLRTLGQPQH

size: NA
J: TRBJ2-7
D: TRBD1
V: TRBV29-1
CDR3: SVGDRSMSYEQY

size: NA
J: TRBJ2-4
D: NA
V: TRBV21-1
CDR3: ASSKNRGSGRERSKNIQY

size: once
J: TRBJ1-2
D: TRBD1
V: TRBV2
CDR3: ASRDSPQNPGYT

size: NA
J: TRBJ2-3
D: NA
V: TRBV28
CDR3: ASSSIESTDTQY

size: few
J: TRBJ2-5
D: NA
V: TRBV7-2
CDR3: ASSPRAAETQY

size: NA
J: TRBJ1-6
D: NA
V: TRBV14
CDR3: ASSQVWGPGSPLH

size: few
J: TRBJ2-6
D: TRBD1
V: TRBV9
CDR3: ASSVHRDRSSGANVLT

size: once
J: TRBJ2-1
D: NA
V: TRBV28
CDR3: ASSLAPGREQF

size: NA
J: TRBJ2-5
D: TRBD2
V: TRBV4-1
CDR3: ASSVHAGEETQY

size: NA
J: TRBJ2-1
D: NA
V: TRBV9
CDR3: ASSVYGTVSSSYNEQF

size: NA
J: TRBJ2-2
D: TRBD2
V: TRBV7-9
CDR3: ASNHWTSNTGELF

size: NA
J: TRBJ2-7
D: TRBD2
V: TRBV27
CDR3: ASSPPGLAIYEQY

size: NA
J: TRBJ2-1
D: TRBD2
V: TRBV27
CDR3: ASSLSLAGLNEQF

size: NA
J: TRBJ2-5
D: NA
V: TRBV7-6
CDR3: ASSYVLGKETQY

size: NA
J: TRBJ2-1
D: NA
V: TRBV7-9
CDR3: ASSLAGDDNEQF

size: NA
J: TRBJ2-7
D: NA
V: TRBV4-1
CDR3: ASSQDHGEQY

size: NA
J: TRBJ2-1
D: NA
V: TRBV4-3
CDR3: ASSQAGVAHEQF

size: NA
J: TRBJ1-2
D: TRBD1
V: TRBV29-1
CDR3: SVEVRQGWGYGYT

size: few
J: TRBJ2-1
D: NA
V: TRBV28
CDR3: ASSSNEQF

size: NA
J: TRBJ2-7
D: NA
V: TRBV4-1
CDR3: ASSRDDYSYEQY

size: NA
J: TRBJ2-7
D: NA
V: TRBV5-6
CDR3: ASSLGTGPGKQY

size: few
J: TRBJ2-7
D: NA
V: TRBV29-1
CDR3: SVEGRDEQY

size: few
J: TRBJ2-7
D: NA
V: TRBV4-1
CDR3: ASSQEVGTLSYEQY

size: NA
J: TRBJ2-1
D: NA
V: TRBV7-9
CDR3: ASSLLRTSSYNEQF

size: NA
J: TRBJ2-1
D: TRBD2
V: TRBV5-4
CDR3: ASSSPAGGMSSYNEQF

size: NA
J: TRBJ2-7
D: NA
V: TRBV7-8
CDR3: ASSDLRGEY

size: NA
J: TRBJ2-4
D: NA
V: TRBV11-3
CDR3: ASSSVQDMAKNIQY

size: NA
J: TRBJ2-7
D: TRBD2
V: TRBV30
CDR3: AWSVGLAAYEQY

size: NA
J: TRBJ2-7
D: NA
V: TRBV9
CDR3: ASSPLTGFYEQY

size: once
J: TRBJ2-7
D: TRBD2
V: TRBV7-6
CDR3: ASSPYRAGASSYEQY

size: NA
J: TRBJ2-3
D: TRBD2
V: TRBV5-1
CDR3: ASSSAGTSATDTQY

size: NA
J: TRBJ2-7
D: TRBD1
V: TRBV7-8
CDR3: ASSQGATQY

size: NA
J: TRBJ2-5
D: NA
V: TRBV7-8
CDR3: ATALTHQETQY

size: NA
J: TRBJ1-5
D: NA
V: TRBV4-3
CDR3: ASSRAVGELNQPQH

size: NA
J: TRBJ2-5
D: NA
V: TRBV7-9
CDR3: ASSLLEEETQY

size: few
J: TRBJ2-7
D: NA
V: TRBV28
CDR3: ASSPRRVDSYEQY

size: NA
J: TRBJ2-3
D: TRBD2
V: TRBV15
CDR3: ATSSRSGRTDTQY

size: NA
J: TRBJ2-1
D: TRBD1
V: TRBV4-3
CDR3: ASSQDETGSEQF

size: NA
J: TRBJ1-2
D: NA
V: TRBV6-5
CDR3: ASSYSRGLQAGYT

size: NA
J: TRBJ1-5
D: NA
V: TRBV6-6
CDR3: ASRTDSSDQPQH

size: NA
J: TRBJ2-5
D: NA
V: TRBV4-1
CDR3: ASSQETNGRETQY

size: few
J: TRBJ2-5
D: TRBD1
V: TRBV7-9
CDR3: ASSRTGIEETQY

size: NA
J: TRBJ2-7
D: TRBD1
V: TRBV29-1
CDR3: SVLQGSYEQY

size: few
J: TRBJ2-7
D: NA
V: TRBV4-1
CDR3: ASRQGISSDREQY

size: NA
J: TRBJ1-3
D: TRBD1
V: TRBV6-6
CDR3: ASQGGSGNTIY

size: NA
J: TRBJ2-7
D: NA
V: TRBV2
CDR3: ASSELNSYYEQY

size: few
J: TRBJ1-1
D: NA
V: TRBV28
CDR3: ASSLYGGVNTEAF

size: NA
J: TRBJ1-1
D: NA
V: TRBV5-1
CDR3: ASSFEPTTEAF

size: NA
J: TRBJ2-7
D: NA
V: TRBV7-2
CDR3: ASEEENSYEQY

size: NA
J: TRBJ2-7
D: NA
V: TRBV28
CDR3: ASSHNAEQY

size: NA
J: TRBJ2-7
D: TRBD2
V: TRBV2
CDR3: ASSVELAGDEQY

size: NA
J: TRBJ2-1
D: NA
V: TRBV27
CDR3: ASSLRGLDDEQF